Each of the 18 T cell receptor beta chains below was sequenced from the same sample in a study of post-analysis software for immune sequencing data. cDNA libraries of TCR beta carried unique molecular identifiers. TCRdb passed the PCR reads through MiXCR, listing each CDR3 protein once. The sample consists of roughly 570,000 distinct CDR3 sequences, 30% to 40% of them appearing once. Which antigens these TCRs recognize remains unknown. Notes on the study in general: Comparison of patients with controls showed about 5 TRBV segments more frequent in patients, TRBV5-6, TRBV5-1 and TRBV20-1 among them.

The sequenced sample was blood. Every receptor here comes from a girl aged 2-17 years with multiple sclerosis.

Concerning this clonotype: A much bigger clone sits one base away, suggesting this may be a read error. The chain uses TRBV12-3 or TRBV12-4 and TRBJ2-4, with 9 bases fitting TRBD1. This CDR3 comprises 15 residues. The CDR3, as DNA: TGTGCCTGCAGTTCCTACAGGGGGCTATCGGGCATTCAGTACTTC. This sequence encodes CACSSYRGLSGIQYF.

V gene TRBV6-1 combines with J gene TRBJ1-6; D possibly corresponds to TRBD1 (6 bases). This CDR3 has 16 residues. Between the trimmed V and J ends, which lost 4 bases and 0 bases, there was a span of 10 bases. The germline gives CDR1 MNHNS, CDR2 SASEGT. CDR3 amino acids: CASSGGAVSYNSPLHF. CDR3 DNA sequence: TGTGCCAGCAGTGGGGGGGCAGTCTCCTATAATTCACCCCTCCACTTT.

V gene TRBV18 combines with J gene TRBJ2-5; D possibly corresponds to TRBD2 (6 bases). The CDR3 loop spans 17 amino acids. With 3 bases removed from V and 5 bases from J, the gap between germline ends came to 22 bases. Germline V gene data show CDR1 as KGHSH and CDR2 as LQKENI. The CDR3 here is CASSPPTGTDGEETQYF. The CDR3 DNA reads TGTGCCAGCTCACCGCCTACCGGGACTGACGGCGAGGAGACCCAGTACTTC.

This clonotype appeared a few times. The gene calls are TRBV11-2 and TRBJ1-1; no clear D. V was trimmed by 10 bases and J by 1 base, leaving 19 bases between them. Looked up from germline, CDR1 is SGHAT and CDR2 is FQNNGV. The length of the CDR3 is 15 residues. The CDR3 sequence: CAILRRTPKNTEAFF. Written as DNA, the CDR3 is TGTGCCATCCTCCGTAGAACTCCGAAGAACACTGAAGCTTTCTTT.

The chain employs TRBV7-9 and TRBJ1-2; D is unresolved. The V gene's germline CDR1 is SEHNR and CDR2 FQNEAQ (reference sequence). Trimming shortened V by 1 base and J by 0 bases, and 9 bases separated the two germline ends. The CDR3 totals 15 residues. The CDR3 bases are TGTGCCAGCAGCTTAGTAGAAACAGCTAACTATGGCTACACCTTC. It codes for CASSLVETANYGYTF.

The chain is built from TRBV5-1 and TRBJ1-2; 7 bases agree with TRBD1. V dropped 4 bases and J dropped 8; count of bases not matched to a gene: 11. The germline CDR1 and CDR2 sequences are SGHRS and YFSETQ. The CDR3 is 14 amino acids. CDR3 amino acids: CASSHGTARGGYTF. For the CDR3, the DNA is TGCGCCAGCAGCCACGGGACAGCTCGGGGCGGCTACACCTTC.

This rearrangement joins TRBV29-1 to TRBJ1-5; the D gene is possibly TRBD1 (5 bases). The V and J ends lost 5 bases and 2 bases respectively, with 10 bases between them. CDR3 length equals 13 residues. Germline-derived CDR1 and CDR2 are SQVTM and ANQGSEA. The DNA of the CDR3 is TGCAGCGTTTCAGGGAGGGGCAATCAGCCCCAGCATTTT. This sequence encodes CSVSGRGNQPQHF.

The V call is TRBV29-1, the J call TRBJ1-5, with 7 positions matching TRBD1. V lost 7 bases to trimming and J lost 4 bases; unmatched junction nucleotides: 7. The CDR3 is 13 amino acids. The germline V gene encodes CDR1 SQVTM and CDR2 ANQGSEA. DNA for the CDR3: TGCAGCGCCGCGGGACAGCCGAATCAGCCCCAGCATTTT. Amino acids: CSAAGQPNQPQHF.

J is TRBJ2-4 and V is TRBV18; D call uncertain. Germline CDR1 reads KGHSH; CDR2 reads LQKENI. The CDR3 sequence is 14 residues long. Trimming removed 5 bases at V and 2 bases at J, with 10 bases between. This chain's CDR3 is CASSYAEPKNIQYF. The DNA of the CDR3 is TGTGCCAGCTCATACGCAGAACCCAAAAACATTCAGTACTTC.

The chain employs TRBV24-1 and TRBJ2-1; TRBD1 aligns across 8 bases. CDR1 KGHDR and CDR2 SFDVKD come from the germline V gene. V trimming: 9 bases; J trimming: 2 bases; junction bases outside the gene matches: 5. The CDR3 covers 14 residues. CDR3 sequence reads: CATGTGQAYNEQFF. The DNA of the CDR3 is TGTGCCACCGGAACGGGACAGGCCTACAATGAGCAGTTCTTC.

This clonotype was counted many times. V gene TRBV20-1 combines with J gene TRBJ2-5; maybe TRBD1 (5 bases). CDR1 is DFQATT, CDR2 SNEGSKA, per germline (reference sequence). The CDR3 has 14 amino acids. Trimming pared 3 bases from V and 1 base from J, leaving 12 bases between. CDR3 nucleotide sequence: TGCAGTGCTAGTCTTCAGGGCACCCAAGAGACCCAGTACTTC. It translates to CSASLQGTQETQYF.

This rearrangement joins TRBV6-1 to TRBJ1-1; 7 positions match TRBD1. The germline CDR1 and CDR2 sequences are MNHNS and SASEGT. The V and J ends lost 7 bases and 4 bases, in that order; junction bases with no gene match: 9. The length of the CDR3 is 14 residues. This chain's CDR3 is CASKETGRITEAFF. CDR3 DNA sequence: TGTGCCAGCAAGGAGACAGGGAGGATCACTGAAGCTTTCTTT.

About this clonotype: This clone may be a read error of a much larger clone one base away. The V and J genes are TRBV10-1 and TRBJ1-2; D gene uncertain. Germline V lookup: CDR1 WNHNN, CDR2 SYGVQD (reference sequence). This CDR3 comprises 13 residues. The CDR3 loop reads CAGSESTLGGYTF. The CDR3 DNA is TGCGCCGGCAGTGAGTCGACTCTGGGGGGCTACACCTTC.

This chain connects TRBV19 to TRBJ1-2; 7 bases line up with TRBD1. Germline lookup yields CDR1 LNHDA and CDR2 SQIVND (reference sequence). The ends lost 3 bases at V and 4 bases at J; junction bases unmatched: 8. There are 15 residues in the CDR3. DNA of the CDR3: TGTGCCAGTAGTATTATCCAGGGGGAGATCTATGGCTACACCTTC. It translates to CASSIIQGEIYGYTF.

The table lists this clonotype with a few counts. The J gene is TRBJ2-1, the V gene TRBV7-6; 9 nucleotides line up with TRBD2. Germline CDR1 SGHVS, CDR2 FNYEAQ. Unmatched junction bases numbered 8, after V lost 5 bases and J lost 6 bases. The length of the CDR3 is 15 residues. The CDR3 reads CASSPIAGVGNEQFF. CDR3 DNA sequence: TGTGCCAGCAGCCCAATAGCGGGGGTAGGCAATGAGCAGTTCTTC.

The chain has TRBV9 and TRBJ2-4; D remains ambiguous. The CDR3 is 13 amino acids. Trimming removed 4 bases from V and 5 bases from J, with 10 bases in between. CDR1 SGDLS and CDR2 YYNGEE come from the germline V gene. For the CDR3, the DNA is TGTGCCAGCAGCCCTACGACACAAAACATTCAGTACTTC. It encodes CASSPTTQNIQYF.

A note on this clonotype: With a much larger clone just one base away, this may be a read error. The chain couples TRBV29-1 to TRBJ2-7; 11 nucleotides match TRBD1. Trimming at V came to 7 bases and at J to 3 bases, leaving 5 bases not matched to a gene. The germline V gene encodes CDR1 SQVTM and CDR2 ANQGSEA. CDR3 length: 13 residues. Here the CDR3 DNA reads TGCAGCGCCTCGGGACAGGGGGACTACGAGCAGTACTTC. It encodes CSASGQGDYEQYF.

This chain links TRBV4-1 with TRBJ2-5; D is unresolved. TRBJ2-7 matches the DNA end more closely, so the J call is doubtful. The CDR3 is 12 amino acids. Germline CDR1 and CDR2: MGHRA and YSYEKL. The CDR3 here is CASVSERYEQYF. For the CDR3, the DNA is TGCGCCAGCGTCAGTGAGAGGTACGAGCAGTACTTC.